This TCR beta chain was sequenced in a study of PD-L1 blockade in urothelial cancer. Whole-study context: Enrolled patients had been treated previously with 0 to 3 chemotherapy regimens. Blood samples had a median of 141,255 T cells, 75,000 to 90,000 unique TCRs, and clonality 0.07 to 0.08.

Here immunoSEQ multiplex PCR was the method, and the copy in TCRdb shows in-frame clones only, minus some. Among under 90,000 clones, around nine tenths were seen once, and the ten largest hold 7.5% to 10%. This CDR3 is 20 amino acids long. Here the sequenced sample was PBMCs, taken around atezolizumab (anti-PD-L1) treatment. V and J are TRBV21-1 and TRBJ2-1; the table assigns TRBD1, which was not confirmed against the DNA. TRBV21-1 represents a pseudogene. The receptor's source is a man aged 55-75 years with urothelial cancer. CDR3 loop: CASSKVFRLDRPCSYNEQFF. The CDR3 region has the DNA TGTGCCAGCAGCAAAGTCTTTAGGTTAGACAGGCCTTGCTCCTACAATGAGCAGTTCTTC.